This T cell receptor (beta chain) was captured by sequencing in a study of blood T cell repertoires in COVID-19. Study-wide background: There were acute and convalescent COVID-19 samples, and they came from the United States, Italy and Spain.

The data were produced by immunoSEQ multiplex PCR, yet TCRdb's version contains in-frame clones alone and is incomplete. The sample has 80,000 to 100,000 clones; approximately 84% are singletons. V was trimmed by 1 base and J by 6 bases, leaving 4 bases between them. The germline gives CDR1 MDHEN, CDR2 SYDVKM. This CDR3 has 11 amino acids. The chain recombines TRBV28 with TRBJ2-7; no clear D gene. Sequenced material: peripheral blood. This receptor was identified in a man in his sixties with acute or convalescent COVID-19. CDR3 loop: CASSLFSEQYF. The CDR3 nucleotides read TGTGCCAGCAGTTTATTCTCCGAGCAGTACTTC.